This TCR beta chain was recovered during a study of tumor-infiltrating lymphocytes in localized non-small cell lung cancer. Overall study results and limits: Different pieces of the same tissue were used for each assay. IM1 and IM2 tumors showed no difference in T-cell fraction.

The repertoire was sequenced with immunoSEQ multiplex PCR; TCRdb's copy has only in-frame clones and lacks some. Of several thousand clones listed, roughly two thirds are singletons. Germline CDR1 is SGHNT and CDR2 is YYREEE (reference sequence). Trimming cost V 3 bases and J 8 bases, with 20 bases left between them. The CDR3 is 16 residues long. In the case of this clone: Its antigen is not known.

The rearrangement uses TRBV5-4 and TRBJ2-2; unclear D gene. This TCR came from a human donor with non-small cell lung cancer. Sequenced input: uninvolved lung tissue not adjacent to the tumor. The CDR3 nucleotides read TGTGCCAGCAGCTGGGCTGGAGCTAGAAGACGGGGGGAGCTGTTTTTT. The encoded protein is CASSWAGARRRGELFF.